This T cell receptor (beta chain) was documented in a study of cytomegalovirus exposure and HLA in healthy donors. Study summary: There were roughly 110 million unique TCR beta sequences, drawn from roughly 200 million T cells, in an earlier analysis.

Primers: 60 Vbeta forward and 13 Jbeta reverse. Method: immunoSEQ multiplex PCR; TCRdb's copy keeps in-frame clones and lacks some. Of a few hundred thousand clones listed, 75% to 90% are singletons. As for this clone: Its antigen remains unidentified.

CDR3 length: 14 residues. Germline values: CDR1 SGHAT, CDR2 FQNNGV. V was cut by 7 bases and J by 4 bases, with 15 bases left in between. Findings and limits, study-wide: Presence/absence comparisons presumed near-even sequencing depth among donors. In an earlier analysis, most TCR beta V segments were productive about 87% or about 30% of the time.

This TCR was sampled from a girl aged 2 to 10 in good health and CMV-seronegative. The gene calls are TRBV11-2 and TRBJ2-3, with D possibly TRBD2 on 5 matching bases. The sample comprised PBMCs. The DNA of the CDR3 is TGTGCCAGCATCCCGACTGCGGGCCCAGATACGCAGTATTTT. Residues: CASIPTAGPDTQYF.